This TCR beta chain was found in a study of beta chain features in type 1 diabetes. Overall study findings and caveats: Whatever favoring of shorter templates PCR might show would apply equally to patients and controls. TCRB CDR3s from Type 1 diabetes patients were moderately but significantly shorter in all four CD4+ subsets. The similarity of naive, central memory and Treg TCRB repertoires appeared greater among patients than among healthy donors.

This clone showed up just a few times. Its target is not known. Since all of the isolated RNA was reverse transcribed, expressed TCRB transcripts were what got sequenced. TCRdb keeps only in-frame clones here, not all; method: immunoSEQ multiplex PCR. Found here are over 200,000 clones, approximately 10% of them singletons; the top ten hold 0.017%. Cell sorting via CD45RO/CCR7/CD25/CD127/CD95/CD27 was performed to obtain CD4+ naive, central memory, regulatory and stem cell-like memory cells. The TCR was taken from a man aged 30 to 39 with type 1 diabetes. Sequenced material: naive CD4+ T cells from blood.

CDR3 DNA: TGTGCCTGGAGATCAGGACAGGGGATCTATGGCTACACCTTC. Residues: CAWRSGQGIYGYTF. V and J are TRBV30 and TRBJ1-2; 9 bases map to TRBD1. The CDR3 length is 14 residues. The germline gives CDR1 GTSNPN, CDR2 SVGIG (reference sequence). The trim removed 3 bases at V and 4 bases at J, leaving 6 bases unmatched.